This T cell receptor beta chain originates from a study of blood T cell repertoires in COVID-19. Germline lookup yields CDR1 LGHDT and CDR2 YNNKEL (reference sequence). Unmatched junction bases numbered 9, after V lost 4 bases and J lost 0 bases. This CDR3 has 18 residues. Repertoires were generated with immunoSEQ multiplex PCR, while TCRdb's copy carries only in-frame clones and drops some. The top ten clones hold 5.5% to 7% of a sample with 300,000 or so clones, about 85% of them seen once. The chain recombines TRBV3-1 (or the pseudogene TRBV3-2) with TRBJ2-6; 7 bases line up with TRBD1. Sequencing input: PBMCs or T cells enriched from blood (not recorded which). The sequence derives from a woman in her thirties who had recovered from COVID-19. CDR3 in DNA: TGTGCCAGCAGCCGAAGGGACAGCGCCTTCTCTGGGGCCAACGTCCTGACTTTC. This gives the protein CASSRRDSAFSGANVLTF.